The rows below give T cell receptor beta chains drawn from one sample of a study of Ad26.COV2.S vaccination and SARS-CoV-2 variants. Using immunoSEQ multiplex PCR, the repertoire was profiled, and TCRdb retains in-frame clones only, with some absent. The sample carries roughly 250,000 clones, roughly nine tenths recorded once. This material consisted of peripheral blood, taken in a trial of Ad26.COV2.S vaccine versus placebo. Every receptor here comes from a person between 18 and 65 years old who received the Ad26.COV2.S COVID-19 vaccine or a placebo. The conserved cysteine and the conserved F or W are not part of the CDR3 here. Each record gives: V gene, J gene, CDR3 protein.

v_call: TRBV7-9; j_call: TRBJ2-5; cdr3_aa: ASRPETGLGVETQY
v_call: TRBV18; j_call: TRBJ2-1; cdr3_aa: ASSPGNRPILGNEQF
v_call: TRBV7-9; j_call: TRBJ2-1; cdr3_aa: ASSIGTSGFSYNEQF
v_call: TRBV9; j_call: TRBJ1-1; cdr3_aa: ASSEGVTEAF
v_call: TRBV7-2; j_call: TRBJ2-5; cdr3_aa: ASSGPAETQY
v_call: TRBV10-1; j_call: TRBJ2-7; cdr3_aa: ASDRYKDRGLYEQY
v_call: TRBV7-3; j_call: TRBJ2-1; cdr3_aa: ASSLSTAIYNEQF
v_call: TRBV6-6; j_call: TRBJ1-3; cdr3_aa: ASSYSKPGRGNTIY
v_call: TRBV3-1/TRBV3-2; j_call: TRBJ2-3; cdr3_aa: ASSQLGSGETDTQY
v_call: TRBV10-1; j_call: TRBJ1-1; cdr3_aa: ASSPDSMNTEAF
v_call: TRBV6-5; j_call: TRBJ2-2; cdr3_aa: ASTPGAGELF
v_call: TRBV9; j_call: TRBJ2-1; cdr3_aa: ASSSTNEQF
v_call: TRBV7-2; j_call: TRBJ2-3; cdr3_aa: ASSPIAGGRTDTQY
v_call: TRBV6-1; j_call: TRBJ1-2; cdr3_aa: ASSEGTGEYGYT
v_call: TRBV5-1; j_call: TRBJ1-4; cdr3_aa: ASSRKDDKLF
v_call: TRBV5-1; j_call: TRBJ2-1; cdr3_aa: ASSLGTGQGYNEQF
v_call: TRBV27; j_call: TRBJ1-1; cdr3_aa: ASISPRAEAF
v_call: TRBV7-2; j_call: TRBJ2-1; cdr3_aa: ASSLERGGTYNEQF
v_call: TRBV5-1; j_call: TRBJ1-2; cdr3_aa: ASSSLRQGQDYGYT
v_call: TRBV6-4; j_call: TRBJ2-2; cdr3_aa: ASSEGQANTGELF
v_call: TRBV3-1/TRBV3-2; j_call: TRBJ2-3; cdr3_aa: ASSQDEWDSTDTQY
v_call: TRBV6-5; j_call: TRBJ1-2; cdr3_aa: ASSYAGGRYGYT
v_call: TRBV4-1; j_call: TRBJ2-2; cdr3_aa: ASRPNEGKTGELF
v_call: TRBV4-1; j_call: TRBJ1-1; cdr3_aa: ASSRNLGTEAF
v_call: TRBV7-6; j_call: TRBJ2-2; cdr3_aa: ASSPRDFNTGELF
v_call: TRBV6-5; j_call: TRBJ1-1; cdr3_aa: ASSYTVNTEAF